The 21 T cell receptor beta chains listed next were all sequenced from one sample in a study of beta chain features in type 1 diabetes. Study outcomes and limitations: TCRB CDR3 length was moderately but significantly reduced in all four CD4+ subsets of Type 1 diabetes patients.

What was sequenced were expressed TCRB transcripts, since all of the isolated RNA had been reverse transcribed. Assay used: immunoSEQ multiplex PCR; TCRdb lists only in-frame clones, some missing. The data show 200,000 to 250,000 clones, 16% seen once. These TCRs' antigens remain unknown. Sequencing was carried out using naive CD4+ T cells from blood. The receptors were sampled from a man aged 25-40 years with type 1 diabetes.

This clone was found a few times. The chain combines TRBV14 with TRBJ2-1; 9 bases fit TRBD2. The CDR3 contains 15 residues. J was trimmed by 2 bases and V by 4 bases; bases with no gene match: 3. CDR1 is SGHDN and CDR2 is FVKESK in the germline V gene. The CDR3 coding sequence is TGTGCCAGCAGCCCTAGCGGGACGACCTACAATGAGCAGTTCTTC. It translates to CASSPSGTTYNEQFF.

This rearrangement joins TRBV5-4 to TRBJ2-1, with 9 bases matching TRBD1. Germline CDR1 and CDR2: SGHNT and YYREEE (reference sequence). The V gene end was trimmed by 4 bases and the J gene end by 7 bases; junction bases not matched to a gene: 18. The CDR3 runs to 18 residues. The DNA for the CDR3 is TGTGCCAGCAGCAATTTTTTATCAGGACAGGGGAAATTGAATGAGCAGTTCTTC. Protein sequence: CASSNFLSGQGKLNEQFF. Full variable domain (outside the CDR3, taken from reference TRBV5-4 and TRBJ2-1): ETGVTQSPTHLIKTRGQQVTLRCSSQSGHNTVSWYQQALGQGPQFIFQYYREEENGRGNFPPRFSGLQFPNYSSELNVNALELDDSALYLCASSNFLSGQGKLNEQFFGPGTRLTVL.

This clone has just a few counts. The genes are TRBV10-3 and TRBJ2-1, with D unclear. Per the germline V gene, CDR1 is ENHRY and CDR2 is SYGVKD. Trimming stripped 4 bases from V and 10 bases from J, with 14 bases between. This CDR3 spans 13 amino acids. CDR3 protein: CAISGYSQGEQFF. The CDR3 region has the DNA TGTGCCATCAGTGGTTACAGCCAAGGGGAGCAGTTCTTC.

This clone was observed a handful of times. The chain employs TRBV11-1 and TRBJ2-3, with D possibly being TRBD1 (7 bases). The ends were cut back, 4 bases at V and 9 bases at J, with 14 bases in the middle. The CDR3 length is 13 residues. Germline loops: CDR1 SGHAT, CDR2 FQDESV (reference sequence). The chain's CDR3 is CASSSDRTTTQYF. In DNA, the CDR3 is TGTGCCAGCAGCTCGGACAGGACTACGACGCAGTATTTT.

This sequence joins TRBV7-9 and TRBJ1-2; the match to TRBD1 covers 9 bases. Trimming removed 5 bases from V and 4 bases from J; junction bases left unmatched: 8. The CDR3 has 15 residues. The germline V gene encodes CDR1 SEHNR and CDR2 FQNEAQ (reference sequence). CDR3 nucleotide sequence: TGTGCCAGCAGCCCGCGTACAGGGGGCGTCTATGGCTACACCTTC. Its translation is CASSPRTGGVYGYTF.

The chain links TRBV10-3 to TRBJ2-4; 9 positions agree with TRBD1. The CDR3 is 13 amino acids. After removal of 10 bases from V and 2 bases from J, the junction contained 3 bases not matched to a gene. Germline loops: CDR1 ENHRY, CDR2 SYGVKD. CDR3 residues: CATGTGSKNIQYF. The DNA of the CDR3 is TGTGCCACCGGGACAGGGTCCAAAAACATTCAGTACTTC.

This clone was observed a few times. The V gene is TRBV9, the J gene TRBJ2-1; 9 bases agree with TRBD2. The CDR3 is made up of 15 amino acids. V lost 2 bases to trimming and J lost 3 bases; unmatched junction nucleotides: 3. The germline V gene has CDR1 SGDLS and CDR2 YYNGEE. As DNA, the CDR3 is TGTGCCAGCAGCGTCACTAGCGGGCTCTACAATGAGCAGTTCTTC. Protein sequence: CASSVTSGLYNEQFF.

This clone was observed a handful of times. This chain links TRBV7-9 with TRBJ2-7; D ambiguous. Trimming took 1 base from V and 6 from J, leaving 4 bases between them. The germline V gene has CDR1 SEHNR and CDR2 FQNEAQ (reference sequence). CDR3 length: 11 amino acids. The CDR3 coding sequence is TGTGCCAGCAGCTTAGAATCCGAGCAGTACTTC. This translates into CASSLESEQYF.

This chain links TRBV28 with TRBJ2-3, with 9 bases aligning to TRBD2. Germline loops: CDR1 MDHEN, CDR2 SYDVKM. With 4 bases clipped from V and 0 bases from J, the junction kept 8 bases outside the gene matches. This CDR3 is 17 amino acids long. The CDR3 nucleotides are TGTGCCAGCAGTTCTTTGACTAGCGGAAATAGCACAGATACGCAGTATTTT. It specifies CASSSLTSGNSTDTQYF. Full variable domain (outside the CDR3, taken from reference TRBV28 and TRBJ2-3): DVKVTQSSRYLVKRTGEKVFLECVQDMDHENMFWYRQDPGLGLRLIYFSYDVKMKEKGDIPEGYSVSREKKERFSLILESASTNQTSMYLCASSSLTSGNSTDTQYFGPGTRLTVL.

V gene TRBV10-3 combines with J gene TRBJ1-4; 7 bases agree with TRBD1. The V gene's germline CDR1 is ENHRY and CDR2 SYGVKD. The CDR3 extends over 13 amino acids. J gave up 6 bases and V 3 bases, and 1 base lay outside the gene matches. CDR3 region: CAISEDRDEKLFF. Written as DNA, the CDR3 is TGTGCCATCAGTGAAGACAGGGATGAAAAACTGTTTTTT.

This clone has only a few counts. The CDR3 DNA follows: TGTGCCTGGATGGGGGCATGGAATGAGCAGTTCTTC. It encodes CAWMGAWNEQFF. The rearrangement joins TRBV30 to TRBJ2-1; weak D call: TRBD1 (6 bases). The CDR3 covers 12 residues. The germline gives CDR1 GTSNPN, CDR2 SVGIG (reference sequence). V lost 4 bases to trimming and J lost 7 bases, with 11 bases between them.

The chain recombines TRBV10-3 with TRBJ2-7; weak D call: TRBD2 (7 bases). Germline CDR1 is ENHRY and CDR2 is SYGVKD. CDR3 length equals 14 residues. The V end lost 6 bases, the J end lost 2 bases, and 14 bases lay between the germline ends. For the CDR3, the DNA is TGTGCCATCAGGGGGACTACAGGGACCTACGAGCAGTACTTC. Its protein product is CAIRGTTGTYEQYF.

CDR3 protein: CASSQDLPSAAYEQYF. The CDR3 DNA follows: TGTGCCAGCAGCCAAGATCTTCCTTCGGCAGCCTACGAGCAGTACTTC. The chain is built from TRBV4-2 and TRBJ2-7; the D is unclear. Trimming removed 0 bases at V and 2 bases at J, with 14 bases between. The CDR3 is made up of 16 amino acids. Germline loops: CDR1 LGHNA, CDR2 YNFKEQ.

The chain recombines TRBV7-7 with TRBJ2-1; 9 bases fit TRBD2. The CDR3 length is 15 residues. From germline, CDR1 is SSHAT and CDR2 FNYEAQ (reference sequence). After removal of 1 base from V and 4 bases from J, the junction contained 2 bases not matched to a gene. The CDR3 sequence: CASSLGTSDYNEQFF. The DNA of the CDR3 is TGTGCCAGCAGCTTAGGGACTAGCGATTACAATGAGCAGTTCTTC.

The gene calls are TRBV11-2 and TRBJ2-3; D gene unclear. This CDR3 is built from 15 residues. CDR1 and CDR2 (germline): SGHAT, FQNNGV. Trimming left V 5 bases short and J 1 base short, with 13 bases between. This CDR3 is CASSTDFVGTDTQYF. The DNA of the CDR3 is TGTGCCAGCAGCACCGACTTCGTCGGCACAGATACGCAGTATTTT.

This clone came up once. The V and J genes are TRBV6-5 and TRBJ1-3, with D hard to call. Germline V gene data show CDR1 as MNHEY and CDR2 as SVGAGI. The CDR3 runs to 16 residues. The ends were cut back, 0 bases at V and 1 base at J, with 10 bases in the middle. The CDR3 DNA is TGTGCCAGCAGTTACTCCCGTGCCGGGTCTGGAAACACCATATATTTT. Its protein is CASSYSRAGSGNTIYF.

A word on this clone: The sample contains more than one DNA sequence encoding this CDR3. The chain is built from TRBV29-1 and TRBJ2-6, with D possibly TRBD1 on 7 matching bases. Trimming cost V 6 bases and J 0 bases, with 18 bases left between them. CDR1 is SQVTM, CDR2 ANQGSEA, per germline. CDR3 length equals 17 residues. The CDR3 nucleotides read TGCAGCGTGCTGGGCCAGGGGGGACACTCTGGGGCCAACGTCCTGACTTTC. Translating gives CSVLGQGGHSGANVLTF.

This clone was seen more than once but under ten times. This CDR3 reads CASSLQGARETQYF. For the CDR3, the DNA is TGTGCCAGCAGTTTACAGGGGGCGAGGGAGACCCAGTACTTC. The chain is built from TRBV28 and TRBJ2-5, with 8 bases aligning to TRBD1. CDR1 MDHEN and CDR2 SYDVKM come from the germline V gene. Losses at the gene ends were 2 bases for V and 5 bases for J; bases not matched to a gene: 4. CDR3 size: 14 residues.

This chain joins TRBV4-1 and TRBJ2-3; D is uncertain. Deletions cut 4 bases from V and 4 bases from J, with 12 bases between. This CDR3 has 14 residues. The germline V gene encodes CDR1 MGHRA and CDR2 YSYEKL. As DNA, the CDR3 is TGCGCCAGCAGCCTGCAAGGGCAGTCAGATACGCAGTATTTT. This sequence encodes CASSLQGQSDTQYF.

This clone was detected only a few times. The chain recombines TRBV4-1 with TRBJ2-7; D could derive from TRBD1 or TRBD2 (5 bases each). Germline assignment: CDR1 MGHRA and CDR2 YSYEKL. CDR3 size: 16 residues. V dropped 0 bases and J dropped 2 bases, with 14 bases sitting between them. For the CDR3, the DNA is TGCGCCAGCAGCCAAGATGCATGGGACGCGGCCTACGAGCAGTACTTC. Translating gives CASSQDAWDAAYEQYF.

The chain combines TRBV28 with TRBJ2-7; no clear D. The germline CDR1 and CDR2 sequences are MDHEN and SYDVKM. Deletions cut 2 bases from V and 3 bases from J, with 8 bases between. The CDR3 runs 13 residues. This CDR3 is CASSLEGLYEQYF. In nucleotides, the CDR3 is TGTGCCAGCAGTTTAGAAGGGCTCTACGAGCAGTACTTC.